This record covers a single T cell receptor (beta chain). Produced via immunoSEQ multiplex PCR; TCRdb's table is partial and in-frame only. Counted here are some 80,000 clones, about four fifths occurring once; the ten biggest clones make up less than 20%. The sample belongs to a study of blood T cell repertoires in COVID-19. The CDR3 has 15 residues. V lost 3 bases, J lost 2 bases, and 5 bases stayed unmatched. The germline CDR1 and CDR2 sequences are LGHNA and YNFKEQ. The sequenced sample consisted of peripheral blood. The genes are TRBV4-2 and TRBJ2-3; 7 bases agree with TRBD2. The clonotype was recovered from a woman of 80 years or more with active or convalescent COVID-19. The CDR3 loop is CASSQGLPITDTQYF. Written as DNA, the CDR3 is TGTGCCAGCAGCCAGGGACTACCGATCACAGATACGCAGTATTTT.